This T cell receptor beta chain originates from a study of cytomegalovirus exposure and HLA in healthy donors. For this clone: Its target is unknown.

Study-level findings and limits: CMV serostatus was the sole immune exposure information available. Reports showed the classifier diagnosing cytomegalovirus status with high specificity and sensitivity. Fewer N-insertions (relative to the approximately 670-donor mean) were reportedly seen in an Asian-associated ancestry cluster in a later analysis. Presence/absence analyses supposed approximately even sequencing depth among donors.

PCR used 60 Vbeta primers and 13 Jbeta primers. Generated by immunoSEQ multiplex PCR, the TCRdb table keeps only in-frame clones and is missing some. The sample contains over 150,000 clones, 55% to 80% of which appear only once. The germline V gene encodes CDR1 MNHEY and CDR2 SVGAGI. The germline V and J ends were trimmed by 10 bases and 2 bases, with 14 bases remaining between them. The CDR3 extends over 13 amino acids. The specimen was PBMCs. The TCR originated in a woman aged 18-29 years in good health and CMV-seropositive. The chain links TRBV6-5 to TRBJ2-5, with D maybe TRBD1 (6 bases). The CDR3 bases are TGTGCCACCCACCCCAGGGGACAAGAGACCCAGTACTTC. Its protein is CATHPRGQETQYF.